Given below is one T cell receptor beta chain in context. CDR3 size: 15 residues. CDR1 is LGHNA and CDR2 is YSLEER in the germline V gene. Trimming at V came to 4 bases and at J to 1 base, leaving 6 bases not matched to a gene. Authors' methods: Estimation of nucleated cell counts relied on the amplification of reference gene primers. Profiling relied on immunoSEQ multiplex PCR, and the TCRdb table lists in-frame clones only, not all of them. Clone size and V and J calls were adopted from that table, with D and trimming inferred from the DNA. The sample includes tens of thousands of clones, 80% to 95% of them seen just once. This sample was taken from a study of blood T cell repertoires in COVID-19. About the research overall: From the United States, Italy and Spain came samples of acute and convalescent COVID-19. From T cells, B-cell-depleted T cells, or PBMCs came the material, which was cDNA or gDNA.

Sample: peripheral blood. This chain links TRBV4-3 with TRBJ1-2; 7 bases are shared with TRBD1. This TCR derives from a human donor in a cohort sampled during active COVID-19. The CDR3: CASSRTGQDNYGYTF. The CDR3, as DNA: TGCGCCAGCAGCCGCACCGGACAGGATAACTATGGCTACACCTTC.